Sequencing of this T cell receptor (beta chain) was carried out in a study of identical twins (TCRdb year 2016). At the level of the whole study: The study deep-sequenced TCR alpha and beta repertoires from monozygotic twins, unrelated adults of various ages and cord blood to test whether fetal clonotypes persist. To rule out contamination, replicate twin experiments were performed at different times with different library preparation protocols.

Every donor in the study was a healthy Caucasian. The twin cohort consisted of three pairs of female monozygotic twins, all aged roughly 18 to 29 years. Positive isolation kits from Invitrogen were used to isolate CD4+ and CD8+ T cell populations. The CDR3 has 16 amino acids, counting the end cysteine and phenylalanine. This entry keeps only the CDR3 DNA: 48 bases, framed from base 1. V has 4 bases trimmed and J has 4 bases trimmed; junction bases matching no gene number 11. Per the germline V gene (reference sequence), LGHDT is the CDR1 and YNNKEL is the CDR2. What the study reported, not specific to this receptor: Out-of-frame TCR alpha sharing in monozygotic twins was systematically underestimated by recombination models, whereas sharing between unrelated individuals was in agreement with the recombination models. Fewer insertions were carried by abundant cord blood beta clonotypes; a weaker similar trend was observed in young adult naive repertoires, while no such trend was observed in memory repertoires. Invariant T cells such as MAIT and iNKT could partly confound zero-insertion analyses, though diverse VJ usage argued against this for most clonotypes. Because the same donors could not be followed over many years, the conclusions relied on cross-sectional statistical analysis. Compared with coincidental sharing between unrelated individuals, out-of-frame TCR alpha sequences shared between twins showed an excess of sequences with low generation probability. A weaker excess of twin sharing was found in beta out-of-frame sequences because the signal-to-noise ratio was lowered by fewer shared sequences.

Libraries were built with 5' RACE. TCRdb shows the sequencer as Illumina HiSeq 2000. A universal primer binding site was introduced by template switching, and a unique molecular identifier was present in the final cDNA, enabling accurate counting of TCR cDNA molecules. First-strand cDNA for TCR alpha and beta chains was synthesized from specific primers in the conserved constant-segment region. To control for contamination, every cDNA library was double barcoded, receiving both a SMART-Mk sample barcode and Illumina barcodes. TruSeq adapter sequences along with Illumina sample barcodes were introduced in two successive PCR steps. The TCR alpha and beta cDNA libraries were sequenced on the Illumina HiSeq platform using custom primers. Per the source publication's procedure: Raw reads were processed with MiGEC to extract unique molecular identifiers, and MiXCR was used to determine CDR3 positions. Recombination models were inferred per individual with the repgenHMM and IGoR tools using an EM algorithm. The analysis of shared clonotypes was done with the tcR package in R, with sharing normalized by the product of cloneset sizes. To study raw recombination without the effects of thymic and clonal selection, out-of-frame nonproductive sequences were analyzed. Starting from the raw public reads, TCRdb applied fastp trimming at Q25, assembled clones with MiXCR and retained in-frame beta chains. Each CDR3 protein appears once, grouped with its most common genes and DNA. The V and J calls follow TCRdb's processing rather than the paper's. The sample table contains approximately 220,000 distinct CDR3 sequences; only one count was recorded for approximately 7.9% of them. The ten largest clonotypes hold around 5% of the sample.

In the case of this clonotype: Its specific antigen is unknown. The input lacks base qualities; no much larger clone sits a single base away.

The sample was also linked to a second study, of yellow fever vaccine responses in identical twins. The second study reports: According to the authors, the vaccine-induced T cell response in identical twins seemed to be partly convergent and partly specific to each individual. The study precisely tracked vaccine-responding T cell clones in identical twins.

The rearranged chain carries TRBV3-1 and TRBJ2-5; 8 bases in the middle match TRBD1. Material for sequencing was CD8+ T cells sorted from blood. The source is a woman aged 18 to 35 in good health. The bases read TGTGCCAGCAGCCCTCAGGGGGCGGGACAAGGAGAGACCCAGTACTTC. Translated, this is CASSPQGAGQGETQYF.